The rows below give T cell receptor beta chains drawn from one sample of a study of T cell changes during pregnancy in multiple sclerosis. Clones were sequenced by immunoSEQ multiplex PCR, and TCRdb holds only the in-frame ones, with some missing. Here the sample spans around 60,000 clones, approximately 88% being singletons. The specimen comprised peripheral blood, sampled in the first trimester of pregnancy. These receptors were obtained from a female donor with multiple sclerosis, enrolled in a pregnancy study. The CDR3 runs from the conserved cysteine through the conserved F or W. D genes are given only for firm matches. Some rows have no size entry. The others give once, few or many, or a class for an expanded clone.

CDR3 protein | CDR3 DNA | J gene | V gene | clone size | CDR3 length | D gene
CASSVGQIITDTQYF | TGTGCCAGCAGTGTTGGGCAGATTATCACAGATACGCAGTATTTT | TRBJ2-3 | TRBV2 | - | 15 | -
CASSYAPRQGGYEQYF | TGCGCCAGCAGCTATGCCCCTCGGCAAGGGGGATACGAGCAGTACTTC | TRBJ2-7 | TRBV5-1 | - | 16 | -
CASSFGQGARGYTF | TGTGCCAGTAGTTTCGGACAGGGGGCGCGAGGCTACACCTTC | TRBJ1-2 | TRBV19 | - | 14 | TRBD1
CASSPGTGGTRGYEQFF | TGCGCCAGCAGCCCGGGGACAGGGGGGACACGGGGCTATGAGCAGTTCTTC | TRBJ2-1 | TRBV5-1 | - | 17 | TRBD1
CASSTGTGVLNEQYF | TGTGCCAGCAGTACCGGGACAGGGGTCTTGAACGAGCAGTACTTC | TRBJ2-7 | TRBV2 | - | 15 | TRBD1
CASSWGQQMNTEAFF | TGCGCCAGCAGCTGGGGACAGCAGATGAACACTGAAGCTTTCTTT | TRBJ1-1 | TRBV5-1 | - | 15 | TRBD1
CASSLTTEPGYEQYF | TGCGCCAGCAGCTTGACCACAGAGCCGGGGTACGAGCAGTACTTC | TRBJ2-7 | TRBV5-1 | - | 15 | -
CASSLEGGRAVDTQYF | TGTGCCAGCAGCTTAGAGGGCGGGAGGGCCGTAGATACGCAGTATTTT | TRBJ2-3 | TRBV11-2 | - | 16 | TRBD2
CASCTGTSASYEQYF | TGCGCCAGCTGCACCGGGACTAGTGCTTCCTACGAGCAGTACTTC | TRBJ2-7 | TRBV10-1 | - | 15 | TRBD2
CASSFREQYF | TGTGCCAGCAGTTTTCGGGAGCAGTACTTC | TRBJ2-7 | TRBV27 | - | 10 | -
CASHQGGYEQYF | TGTGCTAGCCACCAGGGGGGCTACGAGCAGTACTTC | TRBJ2-7 | TRBV12-5 | - | 12 | -
CASSRGFPYEQYF | TGTGCCAGCTCACGTGGCTTCCCGTACGAGCAGTACTTC | TRBJ2-7 | TRBV18 | - | 13 | -
CASRVTGTQYF | TGTGCCAGCAGGGTTACAGGGACGCAGTATTTT | TRBJ2-3 | TRBV6-4 | once | 11 | -
CASSPGEGSGGYTF | TGTGCCAGCAGCCCCGGAGAGGGTAGTGGTGGCTACACCTTC | TRBJ1-2 | TRBV7-9 | - | 14 | -
CASRSGPATEAFF | TGTGCCAGCAGGTCAGGGCCAGCGACTGAAGCTTTCTTT | TRBJ1-1 | TRBV28 | - | 13 | -
CASSGPGQGAGELFF | TGTGCCAGCAGCGGTCCGGGACAGGGGGCCGGGGAGCTGTTTTTT | TRBJ2-2 | TRBV9 | - | 15 | TRBD1
CASSFRLAGLSSYEQYF | TGTGCCAGCAGTTTCCGCCTAGCGGGCCTGAGCTCCTACGAGCAGTACTTC | TRBJ2-7 | TRBV28 | - | 17 | TRBD2
CASSRASGSHEQFF | TGTGCCAGCAGTCGGGCTAGCGGGAGTCATGAGCAGTTCTTC | TRBJ2-1 | TRBV2 | - | 14 | TRBD2
CASSFLESAQYF | TGTGCCAGCAGCTTCCTTGAGTCGGCGCAGTATTTT | TRBJ2-3 | TRBV7-2 | - | 12 | -
CASSFWTGMAGELFF | TGTGCCAGCAGTTTCTGGACAGGGATGGCCGGGGAGCTGTTTTTT | TRBJ2-2 | TRBV27 | few | 15 | TRBD1
CASSGGQGETQYF | TGCGCCAGCAGCGGGGGACAGGGGGAGACCCAGTACTTC | TRBJ2-5 | TRBV5-1 | - | 13 | TRBD1
CASSFPQVNYGYTF | TGTGCCAGCAGTTTCCCCCAGGTTAACTATGGCTACACCTTC | TRBJ1-2 | TRBV28 | once | 14 | -
CASSITGTSGTYEQYF | TGTGCCAGTAGTATAACCGGGACTAGCGGAACCTACGAGCAGTACTTC | TRBJ2-7 | TRBV19 | - | 16 | TRBD2
CASSAQANIQYF | TGCGCCAGCAGCGCCCAGGCAAACATTCAGTACTTC | TRBJ2-4 | TRBV5-1 | - | 12 | -
CASSTGQGEAGNTIYF | TGTGCCAGCAGCACTGGACAGGGTGAAGCAGGAAACACCATATATTTT | TRBJ1-3 | TRBV2 | - | 16 | TRBD1
CASSQGFTNEKLFF | TGTGCCAGCAGCCAGGGGTTCACTAATGAAAAACTGTTTTTT | TRBJ1-4 | TRBV7-7 | - | 14 | -
CASSPRVFSYNEQFF | TGTGCCAGCAGCCCCAGGGTTTTCTCCTACAATGAGCAGTTCTTC | TRBJ2-1 | TRBV6-5 | - | 15 | -
CASSVRVQGGSDTQYF | TGTGCCAGCAGCGTAAGAGTGCAGGGTGGGTCAGATACGCAGTATTTT | TRBJ2-3 | TRBV9 | once | 16 | -
CASSQEGLAGNEQFF | TGCGCCAGCAGCCAAGAGGGACTAGCGGGAAATGAGCAGTTCTTC | TRBJ2-1 | TRBV4-3 | - | 15 | TRBD2
CAIREGTGSNQPQHF | TGTGCCATCAGGGAAGGGACAGGGAGCAATCAGCCCCAGCATTTT | TRBJ1-5 | TRBV10-3 | - | 15 | TRBD1
CASTPEPLRVGDTQYF | TGTGCCAGCACCCCAGAACCCCTCAGGGTTGGAGATACGCAGTATTTT | TRBJ2-3 | TRBV11-2 | - | 16 | -
CASSSLAGGPGETQYF | TGTGCCAGTAGTAGCCTAGCGGGAGGGCCTGGGGAGACCCAGTACTTC | TRBJ2-5 | TRBV19 | - | 16 | TRBD2
CASSLARTGVGGYTF | TGTGCCAGCAGCTTAGCGAGGACAGGGGTTGGGGGCTACACCTTC | TRBJ1-2 | TRBV7-2 | - | 15 | TRBD1
CASSEDRGGAEQYF | TGTGCCAGTAGTGAGGACAGGGGAGGAGCCGAGCAGTACTTC | TRBJ2-7 | TRBV19 | - | 14 | TRBD1
CASSLMASGANVLTF | TGTGCCAGCAGCTTAATGGCTTCTGGGGCCAACGTCCTGACTTTC | TRBJ2-6 | TRBV7-9 | - | 15 | -
CASSPLASGNNNEQFF | TGTGCCAGCTCACCTCTCGCTAGCGGGAATAACAATGAGCAGTTCTTC | TRBJ2-1 | TRBV18 | - | 16 | TRBD2
CASSVRSSEKLFF | TGTGCCAGCAGTGTACGGAGTAGTGAAAAACTGTTTTTT | TRBJ1-4 | TRBV6-1 | - | 13 | -
CASSLTDRVYNEQFF | TGCGCCAGCAGCTTAACGGACAGGGTCTACAATGAGCAGTTCTTC | TRBJ2-1 | TRBV5-1 | - | 15 | TRBD1
CASRPAWGLALYF | TGTGCCAGCAGACCTGCTTGGGGACTTGCCCTATATTTT | TRBJ1-3 | TRBV6-1 | - | 13 | -
CASSPGTSYEQYF | TGTGCCAGCAGCCCGGGGACATCCTACGAGCAGTACTTC | TRBJ2-7 | TRBV7-9 | - | 13 | -
CASSELDRGNQPQHF | TGTGCCAGCAGTGAGTTGGACAGGGGTAATCAGCCCCAGCATTTT | TRBJ1-5 | TRBV2 | few | 15 | TRBD1
CASSIQREREQYF | TGTGCCAGCAGCATCCAGCGGGAGAGGGAGCAGTACTTC | TRBJ2-7 | TRBV5-4 | - | 13 | TRBD2
CASGQGLSTDTQYF | TGTGCCAGCGGACAGGGCCTGAGCACAGATACGCAGTATTTT | TRBJ2-3 | TRBV21-1 | - | 14 | -
CASSLEGSTDTQYF | TGTGCCAGCAGCTTGGAGGGGAGCACAGATACGCAGTATTTT | TRBJ2-3 | TRBV5-4 | - | 14 | -
CASSLQGSSYGYTF | TGTGCCAGCAGTTTACAGGGATCCTCTTATGGCTACACCTTC | TRBJ1-2 | TRBV27 | - | 14 | -
CASSATNSRGFYEQYF | TGTGCCAGCAGTGCGACCAACTCCAGGGGTTTCTACGAGCAGTACTTC | TRBJ2-7 | TRBV2 | - | 16 | -
CASSYSLASYEQYF | TGTGCCAGCAGCTACAGCCTAGCCTCCTACGAGCAGTACTTC | TRBJ2-7 | TRBV14 | - | 14 | -
CASSFLDRGGYTF | TGTGCCAGCAGTTTCCTGGACAGGGGTGGCTACACCTTC | TRBJ1-2 | TRBV27 | - | 13 | TRBD1
CASSLGTGGSYEQYF | TGTGCCAGCAGCTTAGGCACAGGGGGCTCCTACGAGCAGTACTTC | TRBJ2-7 | TRBV7-2 | - | 15 | TRBD1
CASGTGQDTQYF | TGTGCCAGCGGGACAGGGCAAGATACGCAGTATTTT | TRBJ2-3 | TRBV19 | - | 12 | TRBD1
CASSQGTAGGIYNEQFF | TGCGCCAGCAGCCAAGGAACGGCGGGAGGAATCTACAATGAGCAGTTCTTC | TRBJ2-1 | TRBV4-1 | - | 17 | TRBD2
CASSETGVPINYEQYF | TGCGCCAGCAGTGAGACAGGGGTTCCTATAAACTACGAGCAGTACTTC | TRBJ2-7 | TRBV10-2 | - | 16 | TRBD1
CASSRDEQFF | TGCGCCAGCAGTAGAGATGAGCAGTTCTTC | TRBJ2-1 | TRBV23-1 | - | 10 | -
CASSLGGLSTDTQYF | TGTGCCAGCAGCTTAGGTGGACTAAGCACAGATACGCAGTATTTT | TRBJ2-3 | TRBV7-9 | - | 15 | -
CASSRQGAYTEAFF | TGTGCCAGCAGCCGACAGGGGGCGTACACTGAAGCTTTCTTT | TRBJ1-1 | TRBV11-2 | - | 14 | TRBD1